The table lists the clone carrying this T cell receptor beta chain with a count of one. The data derive from a study of blood T cell repertoires in COVID-19. Only in-frame clones appear in the TCRdb table, and some are missing; sequencing was by immunoSEQ multiplex PCR. The sample includes 300,000 to 350,000 clones, more than 85% of them seen just once. V was trimmed by 5 bases and J by 6 bases, leaving 25 bases between them. Germline values: CDR1 LNHDA, CDR2 SQIVND (reference sequence). This CDR3 contains 17 residues. V gene TRBV19 combines with J gene TRBJ1-1, with D perhaps TRBD1 (5 bases). Sequencing used PBMCs or T cells enriched from blood (not recorded which). The receptor was isolated from a woman in her twenties or thirties who had been exposed to COVID-19. In DNA form, the CDR3 reads TGTGCCAGTAGTCCCCTCCCTAGGGCAGGGAAGGAACCTGAAGCTTTCTTT. Residues: CASSPLPRAGKEPEAFF.